The entry below gives a single TCR beta chain sequence along with its context. The data derive from a study of blood T cell repertoires in COVID-19. On the study more broadly: Some COVID-19 samples were acute and others convalescent; all came from the United States, Italy and Spain.

This table comes from immunoSEQ multiplex PCR, and its TCRdb copy is limited to in-frame clones, with some not included. The data show about 170,000 clones, roughly nine tenths seen once. The sequence was obtained from a man between 65 and 85 years old with acute or convalescent COVID-19. The sequenced sample consisted of peripheral blood.

The CDR3 region has the DNA TGTGCCAGCAGTTTCCGGGACAGGGAAAAACTGTTTTTT. It codes for CASSFRDREKLFF. The V and J genes are TRBV12-3 or TRBV12-4 and TRBJ1-4, with 8 bases lining up with TRBD1. The CDR3 runs to 13 residues. With 3 bases clipped from V and 8 bases from J, the junction kept 2 bases outside the gene matches.